This is a list of T cell receptor beta chains from one sample in a study of regulatory T cells in long-lasting Graves disease. TCRdb redid the calling of the multiplex PCR reads with MiXCR, one entry per CDR3 protein. The data show a few hundred thousand distinct CDR3 sequences, 10% to 15% seen once. The same sample was also studied in work on T cells in Graves' hyperthyroidism and ophthalmopathy.

The input for sequencing was peripheral blood mononuclear cells (PBMCs), taken at new diagnosis, from a patient treated with antithyroid drugs. The receptors derive from a woman between 18 and 30 years old with Graves disease. Each CDR3 is given with its conserved first and last residue. The order of the fields is V gene, J gene, D gene, clone size, CDR3 protein, CDR3 DNA. The D gene is left open where the match is weak. Some rows have no size entry. The others give once, few or many, or a class for an expanded clone.

TRBV12-5	TRBJ2-3	.	.	CASGFFGTDTQYF	TGTGCTAGTGGTTTCTTCGGCACAGATACGCAGTATTTT
TRBV7-9	TRBJ1-4	.	many	CASSLRVGTSAEKLFF	TGTGCCAGCAGCCTTAGAGTGGGTACGAGCGCGGAAAAACTGTTTTTT
TRBV20-1	TRBJ1-2	TRBD1	many	CSTRTGGFNYGYTF	TGCAGTACTCGGACAGGGGGCTTTAACTATGGCTACACCTTC
TRBV7-2	TRBJ2-1	TRBD2	many	CASSYSGTSKFF	TGTGCCAGCAGCTACTCCGGGACTAGCAAGTTCTTC
TRBV14	TRBJ2-7	.	.	CASSQDLWGEQYF	TGTGCCAGCAGCCAAGACCTTTGGGGGGAGCAGTACTTC
TRBV2	TRBJ2-5	TRBD2	many	CASSDFGGGVRETQYF	TGTGCCAGCAGTGATTTTGGCGGGGGGGTCCGAGAGACCCAGTACTTC
TRBV10-3	TRBJ2-3	TRBD2	few	CAISESRLRGSGRADTQYF	TGTGCCATCAGTGAGTCTCGGCTCCGTGGTAGCGGGAGGGCAGATACGCAGTATTTT
TRBV6-2/TRBV6-3	TRBJ1-1	.	many	CASSYRPRGDGGITEAFF	TGTGCCAGCAGTTACCGCCCACGCGGGGATGGGGGGATCACTGAAGCTTTCTTT
TRBV6-1	TRBJ1-1	.	.	CASNSPWGDLLAFF	TGTGCCAGCAACTCCCCGTGGGGTGATCTCTTGGCTTTCTTT
TRBV5-1	TRBJ2-1	TRBD2	many	CASSHGRGLAGGSDNEQFF	TGCGCCAGCAGCCATGGTCGGGGACTAGCGGGAGGGAGTGACAATGAGCAGTTCTTC
TRBV28	TRBJ2-1	TRBD2	many	CAARLAGGFYEQFF	TGTGCCGCCAGACTAGCGGGAGGGTTCTATGAGCAGTTCTTC